Below are 24 T cell receptor delta chains sequenced from a single sample in a study of gamma-delta T cells after stem cell transplantation. TCRdb reapplied CATT to the RT-PCR reads. Among roughly 1,400 delta-chain clones, roughly 13% were seen once, and the ten largest hold roughly a quarter. The sample was gamma-delta T cells. The receptor source for this set is a human donor. It is not recorded whose cells these are; they may come from a transplant donor.

For this clone: This is likely an artifact of a read error, given a far larger clone one base away. V usage is TRDV2 and J usage is TRDJ3, with TRDD3 matching 8 bases. The CDR3 sequence is 23 residues long. The germline gives CDR1 GEAIGNYY, CDR2 EKD. Trimming at V came to 0 bases and at J to 0 bases, leaving 18 bases not matched to a gene. CDR3: CACDTVKGLGALCSSWDTRQMFF. The DNA of the CDR3 is TGTGCCTGTGACACCGTTAAGGGACTGGGGGCCCTTTGCAGCTCCTGGGACACCCGACAGATGTTTTTC.

In its sample, this clone ranks as medium-sized. The chain combines TRDV2 with TRDJ1, with D perhaps TRDD3 (6 bases). This CDR3 spans 15 amino acids. V was shortened by 6 bases and J by 4 bases, with 20 bases between the two germline ends. Per germline, CDR1 GEAIGNYY and CDR2 EKD. CDR3 bases: TGTGCCTGTTTTAGCGTGGGGATTCTTAACGATAAACTCATCTTT. It translates to CACFSVGILNDKLIF.

By share, this clone ranks as hyperexpanded. Other DNA sequences in the sample encode the same CDR3. The chain links TRDV2 to TRDJ1; D is unresolved. The V end was cut by 0 bases, the J end by 2 bases, with 9 bases between. The CDR3 is 14 residues long. The germline gives CDR1 GEAIGNYY, CDR2 EKD. CDR3 sequence (DNA): TGTGCCTGTGACACCGTTGGGAAGACCGATAAACTCATCTTT. Its protein product is CACDTVGKTDKLIF.

As for this clone: TCRdb's listed protein matches a much larger clone and diverges from this DNA's translation at residue 9, likely through a read error; the protein shown comes from the DNA. The genes are TRDV2 and TRDJ1; weak D call: TRDD3 (5 bases). V was cut by 0 bases and J by 3 bases, with 10 bases left in between. The CDR3 sequence is 14 residues long. Germline-derived CDR1 and CDR2 are GEAIGNYY and EKD. Here the CDR3 DNA reads TGTGCCTGTGACACCGTGGAATACGCCGATAAACTCATCTTT. This codes for CACDTVEYADKLIF.

The V gene is TRDV2, the J gene TRDJ3, with TRDD3 matching over 10 bases. CDR3 length equals 21 residues. Germline V gene lookup returns CDR1 GEAIGNYY and CDR2 EKD. The junction had 13 bases not matched to a gene; V was cut back by 0 bases and J by 3 bases. CDR3 bases: TGTGCCTGTGACACCGGTTTTAGACTGGGGGATCGTAGCTGGGACACCCGACAGATGTTTTTC. It translates to CACDTGFRLGDRSWDTRQMFF.

This clone occurred a few times. A far larger clone is only one base removed, so a read error is likely. Other nucleotide sequences in the sample specify the same CDR3. The chain recombines TRDV2 with TRDJ1; the D gene could be TRDD1 or TRDD3 (5 bases each). Germline loops: CDR1 GEAIGNYY, CDR2 EKD. The V end was cut by 7 bases, the J end by 3 bases, with 17 bases between. The CDR3 is 14 residues long. The CDR3 DNA reads as TGTGCCTGCGACCAAATACTGGACGCCGATAAACTCATCTTT. Translated, it gives CACDQILDADKLIF.

This clone has only a few counts. Translating this DNA gives a protein that differs at residue 14 from the TCRdb one, which belongs to a much larger clone; a read error is likely, and the protein shown is this translation. The chain couples TRDV2 to TRDJ1, with TRDD3 matching 8 bases. Germline V gene sequence: CDR1 GEAIGNYY, CDR2 EKD. Trimming cost V 1 base and J 3 bases; bases outside gene matches: 18. The CDR3 totals 19 residues. For the CDR3, the DNA is TGTGCCTGTGACACGGTCGGTAGTGGTACTGGGGGCTACGCCGATAAACTCATCTTT. The encoded protein is CACDTVGSGTGGYADKLIF.

This clone was observed a few times. The protein given by TCRdb reflects a much larger clone and differs at residue 3 from this DNA's translation, likely from a read error; the protein shown is the DNA's translation. The CDR3 spells CAWDQILDADKLIF. CDR3 nucleotide sequence: TGTGCCTGGGACCAAATACTGGACGCCGATAAACTCATCTTT. The rearrangement links TRDV2 to TRDJ1, with D possibly called TRDD1 or TRDD3 (5 bases each). The V gene lost 7 bases and the J gene lost 3 bases, with 17 bases spanning the gap. The CDR3 runs to 14 residues. Germline V gene sequence: CDR1 GEAIGNYY, CDR2 EKD.

This clone has a handful of counts. It differs at one base from a far larger clone, so likely a read error. The rearrangement uses TRDV2 and TRDJ1, with a possible D match to TRDD3 (6 bases). The CDR3 totals 16 residues. The germline gives CDR1 GEAIGNYY, CDR2 EKD. Trimming cost V 0 bases and J 4 bases, with 17 bases left between them. The CDR3 protein is CACDTGGGTLGDKLIF. Here the CDR3 DNA reads TGTGCCTGTGACACCGGGGGGGGGACCTTGGGCGATAAACTCATCTTT.

This clone appeared a few times. It differs at one base from a far larger clone, so likely a read error. The gene calls are TRDV2 and TRDJ1; 13 bases fit TRDD3. The CDR3 has 17 residues. The germline gives CDR1 GEAIGNYY, CDR2 EKD. The CDR3 spells CACDDLLGDTGADKFIF. CDR3 nucleotide sequence: TGTGCCTGTGACGACTTACTGGGGGATACGGGCGCCGATAAATTCATCTTT.

Within the sample, this clone is large. The V gene is TRDV2, the J gene TRDJ3; 9 bases line up with TRDD3. Germline V gene data show CDR1 as GEAIGNYY and CDR2 as EKD. Losses at the gene ends were 1 base for V and 0 bases for J; bases not matched to a gene: 3. The CDR3 is 18 amino acids. The CDR3 DNA is TGTGCCTGTGACACACTGGGGGAAAGCTCCTGGGACACCCGACAGATGTTTTTC. Translated, it gives CACDTLGESSWDTRQMFF.

This clone turned up a few times. A far larger clone differs by one base, so this is likely a read error. In the same sample, other DNA sequences code for this CDR3. The chain uses TRDV2 and TRDJ1; 13 bases agree with TRDD3. The CDR3 consists of 18 residues. Germline lookup yields CDR1 GEAIGNYY and CDR2 EKD. CDR3 sequence: CACDPLGDTRSYTDKLIF. The CDR3 coding sequence is TGTGCTTGTGACCCACTGGGGGATACGCGCTCGTACACCGATAAACTCATCTTT.

A remark on this clone: With a far larger clone one base away, a read error is the likely cause. The chain recombines TRDV2 with TRDJ1; TRDD3 aligns across 13 bases. The CDR3 consists of 21 residues. Germline trimming cut 0 bases from V and 0 bases from J; bases unmatched to any gene: 15. From germline, CDR1 is GEAIGNYY and CDR2 EKD. CDR3 sequence reads: CACDTLLGDTRTPTHTDKLIF. The CDR3 DNA reads as TGTGCCTGTGACACCTTACTGGGGGATACGCGAACTCCCACTCACACCGATAAACTCATCTTT.

Of note for this clone: A far larger clone is one base from this, pointing to a likely read error. The identical CDR3 is also encoded by other nucleotide sequences in the sample. The rearrangement uses TRDV2 and TRDJ3; D is unresolved. The germline V gene encodes CDR1 GEAIGNYY and CDR2 EKD. Trimming took 0 bases from V and 1 from J, leaving 12 bases between them. The CDR3 runs 18 residues. The CDR3 coding sequence is TGTGCCTGTGACACCGGCGGACCTAGTTCCTGGGACACCCGACAGATGTTTTTC. It translates to CACDTGGPSSWDTRQMFF.

For this clone: This likely stems from a read error, as it lies one base from a far larger clone. The V gene is TRDV2, the J gene TRDJ1; 11 positions match TRDD3. Trimming removed 3 bases from V and 2 bases from J; junction bases left unmatched: 25. Germline assignment: CDR1 GEAIGNYY and CDR2 EKD. The CDR3 runs to 22 residues. Written as DNA, the CDR3 is TGTGCCTGTGACTATCGCAAGGGTCTTCCTACGTTGGGGGATACGCCGACCGATAAACTCATCTTT. This codes for CACDYRKGLPTLGDTPTDKLIF.

By share, this clone ranks as medium-sized. DNA for the CDR3: TGTGCCTGTGGTTCCCTTCCTACGTTCGGTACTGGGGGAAAAGAAGGGACCGATAAACTCATCTTT. Its protein is CACGSLPTFGTGGKEGTDKLIF. The V gene is TRDV2, the J gene TRDJ1; TRDD2 or TRDD3 may be the D gene (9 bases each). Per the germline V gene, CDR1 is GEAIGNYY and CDR2 is EKD. The CDR3 covers 22 residues. V was shortened by 5 bases and J by 2 bases, with 38 bases between the two germline ends.

On this clone itself: Relative to the germline gene, one junction end is altered; a read error may explain this. The J gene is TRDJ1, the V gene TRDV2; TRDD3 matches at 8 bases. There are 16 residues in the CDR3. Germline V gene lookup returns CDR1 GEAIGNYY and CDR2 EKD. In DNA form, the CDR3 reads TGTGCCTATGACTCCTCGTACTGGGGGGTAACCGATAAACTCATCTTT. Translating gives CAYDSSYWGVTDKLIF.

About this clone itself: A far larger clone is one nucleotide away, so this likely arose from a read error. The same CDR3 also results from other DNA sequences found in this sample. The V call is TRDV2, the J call TRDJ1, with D maybe TRDD3 (6 bases). The CDR3 sequence is 19 residues long. The V and J ends lost 3 bases and 1 base respectively, with 26 bases between them. Germline values: CDR1 GEAIGNYY, CDR2 EKD. CDR3 nucleotide sequence: TGTGCCTGTGACTCCGTACTGGGTGATACGCTGGTTACCACCGATAAACTCATCTTT. It is translated as CACDSVLGDTLVTTDKLIF.

This clone was found a few times. Translating this DNA gives a protein that differs at residue 6 from the TCRdb one, which belongs to a much larger clone; a read error is likely, and the protein shown is this translation. This rearrangement joins TRDV2 to TRDJ1, with 10 positions matching TRDD3. Trimming took 2 bases from V and 2 from J; bases not matched to a gene: 16. The CDR3 sequence is 19 residues long. CDR1 is GEAIGNYY and CDR2 is EKD in the germline V gene. CDR3 sequence: CACDRFAPPALGDTDKLIF. The CDR3 DNA reads TGTGCCTGTGACAGGTTTGCCCCGCCTGCACTGGGGGATACCGATAAACTCATCTTT.

Concerning this clone itself: Being one base from a much bigger clone, this may be a read error. Other DNA sequences in this sample translate to the same CDR3. The V and J genes are TRDV2 and TRDJ3, with 7 bases matching TRDD3. Germline lookup yields CDR1 GEAIGNYY and CDR2 EKD. The CDR3 consists of 19 residues. The CDR3, as DNA: TGTGCCTGTGACACCGCTGGGGGCCGAAGCTCCTGGGACACCCGTCAGATGTTTTTC. Translation gives CACDTAGGRSSWDTRQMFF.

The rearrangement links TRDV1 to TRDJ1; D not certain. Germline V gene data show CDR1 as TSWWSYY and CDR2 as QGS. The CDR3 consists of 12 residues. Trimming pared 4 bases from V and 10 bases from J, leaving 13 bases between. The DNA of the CDR3 is TGTGCTCTTGGGGGCCACCTGAGCGGACTCATCTTT. It yields the protein CALGGHLSGLIF.

On this clone itself: This DNA's translation differs at residue 3 from TCRdb's protein, which comes from a much larger clone; a read error is likely, and the protein shown is translated from the DNA. The chain is built from TRDV2 and TRDJ1; either TRDD1 or TRDD3 may supply D (5 bases each). The germline CDR1 and CDR2 sequences are GEAIGNYY and EKD. This CDR3 has 14 residues. The CDR3 DNA follows: TGTGCCCGTGACCAAATACTGGACGCCGATAAACTCATCTTT. Protein: CARDQILDADKLIF.

Concerning this clone itself: A far larger clone is one nucleotide away, so this likely arose from a read error. The identical CDR3 is also encoded by other nucleotide sequences in the sample. This rearrangement joins TRDV2 to TRDJ2; 8 bases fit TRDD3. V was clipped by 0 bases and J by 1 base; unmatched bases: 6. CDR3 length: 17 residues. Germline assignment: CDR1 GEAIGNYY and CDR2 EKD. CDR3 in DNA: TGTGCCTGTGACACCCTGGGGGACCCGGATTTGACAGCACAACTCTTCTTT. Translated: CACDTLGDPDLTAQLFF.

Concerning this clone itself: The amino acid sequence in TCRdb belongs to a much larger clone and departs from this DNA's translation at residue 15, likely a sequencing read error; the sequence shown is translated from the DNA. This chain connects TRDV2 to TRDJ1, with D possibly matching TRDD3 (5 bases). This CDR3 is 17 amino acids long. Germline loops: CDR1 GEAIGNYY, CDR2 EKD. CDR3 nucleotide sequence: TGTGCCTGTGACCCGCTTTACGTTAGTCGATACACCGATAAATTCATCTTT. It specifies CACDPLYVSRYTDKFIF.